This is a list of T cell receptor beta chains from one sample in a study of identical twins. TCRdb processed the 5' RACE reads anew with MiXCR; each CDR3 protein has one entry. The sample lists some 500,000 distinct CDR3 sequences, 22% occurring once. These data were likewise used in another study, on T cells expressing NK-cell markers.

The sequenced sample was CD4+ T cells sorted from blood. The source of these receptors is a young woman in good health. Both conserved end residues are part of each CDR3. D genes are given only for firm matches. Rows may omit the clone size; those that give it use once, few, many or a size class.

v_gene: TRBV9; j_gene: TRBJ2-7; d_gene: TRBD2; abundance: few; CDR3aa: CASSVEGTTGYEQYF; CDR3nt: TGTGCCAGCAGCGTAGAAGGGACTACCGGCTACGAGCAGTACTTC
v_gene: TRBV7-3; j_gene: TRBJ1-1; d_gene: -; abundance: -; CDR3aa: CASSLMGTTEAFF; CDR3nt: TGTGCCAGCAGCTTAATGGGAACCACTGAAGCTTTCTTT
v_gene: TRBV12-3/TRBV12-4; j_gene: TRBJ1-3; d_gene: -; abundance: few; CDR3aa: CASRKTARGNTIYF; CDR3nt: TGTGCCAGCAGGAAAACTGCGAGGGGGAACACCATATATTTT
v_gene: TRBV6-1; j_gene: TRBJ1-2; d_gene: -; abundance: few; CDR3aa: CASTTAHYGYTF; CDR3nt: TGTGCCAGCACCACGGCACACTATGGCTACACCTTC
v_gene: TRBV9; j_gene: TRBJ1-2; d_gene: -; abundance: -; CDR3aa: CASSQGDSHLVYGYTF; CDR3nt: TGTGCCAGCAGCCAAGGGGACTCACACCTTGTCTATGGCTACACCTTC
v_gene: TRBV7-9; j_gene: TRBJ2-3; d_gene: TRBD2; abundance: -; CDR3aa: CASNTGASGWKDTQYF; CDR3nt: TGTGCCAGCAACACTGGGGCTAGCGGTTGGAAAGATACGCAGTATTTT
v_gene: TRBV13; j_gene: TRBJ2-5; d_gene: TRBD2; abundance: few; CDR3aa: CASSLGLAGVTTQYF; CDR3nt: TGTGCCAGCAGCTTAGGCCTTGCGGGGGTAACGACCCAGTACTTC
v_gene: TRBV20-1; j_gene: TRBJ1-5; d_gene: -; abundance: few; CDR3aa: CSASRGNSNQPQHF; CDR3nt: TGCAGTGCTAGTCGAGGGAACAGCAATCAGCCCCAGCATTTT
v_gene: TRBV25-1; j_gene: TRBJ2-1; d_gene: TRBD2; abundance: many; CDR3aa: CASSAPPTSGVYNEQFF; CDR3nt: TGTGCCAGCAGTGCCCCACCTACTAGCGGAGTATACAATGAGCAGTTCTTC
v_gene: TRBV20-1; j_gene: TRBJ2-7; d_gene: TRBD1; abundance: -; CDR3aa: CSARDPGQGWTEQYF; CDR3nt: TGCAGTGCTAGGGACCCGGGACAGGGGTGGACCGAGCAGTACTTC
v_gene: TRBV10-3; j_gene: TRBJ2-7; d_gene: TRBD2; abundance: many; CDR3aa: CAISDRTSARVSYEQYF; CDR3nt: TGTGCCATCAGTGACCGGACTAGCGCCAGAGTCTCCTACGAGCAGTACTTC
v_gene: TRBV3-1; j_gene: TRBJ2-3; d_gene: -; abundance: -; CDR3aa: CASSATPPDTQYF; CDR3nt: TGTGCCAGCAGCGCAACCCCCCCGGATACGCAGTATTTT
v_gene: TRBV4-1; j_gene: TRBJ2-1; d_gene: TRBD1; abundance: -; CDR3aa: CASSPRTGGGSEQFF; CDR3nt: TGCGCCAGCAGCCCGAGGACAGGGGGAGGGAGTGAGCAGTTCTTC
v_gene: TRBV20-1; j_gene: TRBJ1-1; d_gene: TRBD1; abundance: few; CDR3aa: CSARTPRGSTEAFF; CDR3nt: TGCAGTGCTAGAACCCCCAGGGGGAGCACTGAAGCTTTCTTT
v_gene: TRBV9; j_gene: TRBJ2-5; d_gene: -; abundance: -; CDR3aa: CASSLRPSVSGGTQYF; CDR3nt: TGTGCCAGCAGCTTACGACCGTCGGTCAGCGGCGGGACCCAGTACTTC
v_gene: TRBV10-3; j_gene: TRBJ2-5; d_gene: -; abundance: -; CDR3aa: CAISPWASRQETQYF; CDR3nt: TGTGCCATCAGCCCATGGGCTAGCAGACAAGAGACCCAGTACTTC
v_gene: TRBV20-1; j_gene: TRBJ2-7; d_gene: TRBD2; abundance: -; CDR3aa: CSARAAGVSSYEQYF; CDR3nt: TGCAGTGCTAGAGCAGCGGGGGTGAGCTCCTACGAGCAGTACTTC
v_gene: TRBV15; j_gene: TRBJ1-5; d_gene: -; abundance: -; CDR3aa: CATSRDWIPDSNQPQHF; CDR3nt: TGTGCCACCAGCAGAGATTGGATCCCAGACAGCAATCAGCCCCAGCATTTT
v_gene: TRBV4-3; j_gene: TRBJ2-3; d_gene: -; abundance: -; CDR3aa: CASSQDLGTGTQYF; CDR3nt: TGCGCCAGCAGCCAGGACCTAGGGACTGGTACGCAGTATTTT
v_gene: TRBV10-3; j_gene: TRBJ2-3; d_gene: TRBD1; abundance: few; CDR3aa: CATRRDSGTDTQYF; CDR3nt: TGTGCCACCCGCCGGGACAGCGGCACAGATACGCAGTATTTT
v_gene: TRBV20-1; j_gene: TRBJ2-1; d_gene: TRBD1; abundance: many; CDR3aa: CSASNRGSSYNEQFF; CDR3nt: TGCAGTGCTAGTAACAGGGGAAGCTCCTACAATGAGCAGTTCTTC
v_gene: TRBV5-6; j_gene: TRBJ2-7; d_gene: TRBD1; abundance: -; CDR3aa: CASSLPAGGLGQYF; CDR3nt: TGTGCCAGCAGCTTGCCCGCAGGGGGCTTAGGGCAGTACTTC
v_gene: TRBV29-1; j_gene: TRBJ2-7; d_gene: -; abundance: few; CDR3aa: CSVCNGNSYEQYF; CDR3nt: TGCAGCGTTTGTAACGGGAACTCCTACGAGCAGTACTTC
v_gene: TRBV11-2; j_gene: TRBJ2-2; d_gene: -; abundance: -; CDR3aa: CASSLRQEVTGELFF; CDR3nt: TGTGCCAGCAGCTTGAGACAGGAGGTGACCGGGGAGCTGTTTTTT
v_gene: TRBV11-2; j_gene: TRBJ2-5; d_gene: -; abundance: -; CDR3aa: CASSTTRGQETQYF; CDR3nt: TGTGCCAGCAGCACGACTAGAGGGCAAGAGACCCAGTACTTC
v_gene: TRBV12-3/TRBV12-4; j_gene: TRBJ2-1; d_gene: TRBD1; abundance: few; CDR3aa: CASRKDRGNEQFF; CDR3nt: TGTGCCAGCAGGAAGGACAGGGGGAATGAGCAGTTCTTC
v_gene: TRBV20-1; j_gene: TRBJ1-3; d_gene: -; abundance: few; CDR3aa: CSARSGARGNTIYF; CDR3nt: TGCAGTGCGCGAAGCGGGGCTCGGGGAAACACCATATATTTT
v_gene: TRBV7-9; j_gene: TRBJ2-7; d_gene: -; abundance: -; CDR3aa: CASSKDIYEQYF; CDR3nt: TGTGCCAGCAGCAAGGACATCTACGAGCAGTACTTC